Below are 23 T cell receptor beta chains sequenced from a single sample in a study of T cells in Graves' hyperthyroidism and ophthalmopathy. RNA transcripts were the template for amplifying TCR beta CDR3 regions. Initially, a first-round RT-PCR of the TCR CDR3 employed the HTBI primer set. TCRdb fed the multiplex PCR reads into MiXCR, producing one record per CDR3 protein. The sample lists about 360,000 distinct CDR3 sequences; around 14% were seen once. The sample was blood. The source is a woman aged 18-29 years with Graves' hyperthyroidism that later progressed to Graves' ophthalmopathy.

This clonotype was found a few times. The chain is built from TRBV9 and TRBJ1-1; TRBD1 matches at 9 bases. V lost 2 bases to trimming and J lost 5 bases; unmatched junction nucleotides: 4. The CDR3 length is 14 residues. CDR1 and CDR2 (germline): SGDLS, YYNGEE. Here the CDR3 reads CASSVGTGWTEAFF. The CDR3 region has the DNA TGTGCCAGCAGCGTGGGGACAGGGTGGACTGAAGCTTTCTTT.

A few counts support this clonotype. The rearrangement joins TRBV2 to TRBJ2-1; D gene unclear. CDR1 and CDR2 (germline): SNHLY, FYNNEI. V was pared by 2 bases and J by 9 bases, with 5 bases between. The CDR3 is 11 amino acids. CDR3 loop: CASSESAEQFF. The CDR3 DNA reads TGTGCCAGCAGTGAATCCGCTGAGCAGTTCTTC.

This clonotype was observed a few times. The J gene is TRBJ1-5, the V gene TRBV28; D gene unclear. Germline CDR1 MDHEN, CDR2 SYDVKM. This CDR3 contains 14 residues. Trimming stripped 3 bases from V and 6 bases from J, with 12 bases between. CDR3 bases: TGTGCCAGCAGTTTGACGGGGAAGAGTCAGCCCCAGCATTTT. Protein: CASSLTGKSQPQHF.

The chain joins TRBV5-6 to TRBJ2-3; TRBD2 agrees at 8 bases. The germline V gene encodes CDR1 SGHDT and CDR2 YYEEEE. This CDR3 region has 13 residues. After removal of 2 bases from V and 6 bases from J, the junction contained 2 bases not matched to a gene. The CDR3: CASSFSGGDTQYF. The CDR3 nucleotides are TGTGCCAGCAGCTTCTCGGGAGGGGATACGCAGTATTTT.

The CDR3 DNA follows: TGTGCCAGCAGCACGAGCGGGAGGGCCTTCGAAGAGCAGTACTTC. Amino acids: CASSTSGRAFEEQYF. The rearrangement uses TRBV28 and TRBJ2-7; TRBD2 agrees at 10 bases. V trimming: 6 bases; J trimming: 7 bases; junction bases outside the gene matches: 12. CDR3 length equals 15 residues. Per the germline V gene, CDR1 is MDHEN and CDR2 is SYDVKM. Filled out from reference TRBV28 and TRBJ2-7, the complete variable domain reads DVKVTQSSRYLVKRTGEKVFLECVQDMDHENMFWYRQDPGLGLRLIYFSYDVKMKEKGDIPEGYSVSREKKERFSLILESASTNQTSMYLCASSTSGRAFEEQYFGPGTRLTVT.

In regard to this clonotype: Since a much larger clone is just one base distant, this may be a read error. The chain is built from TRBV6-9 and TRBJ1-2; TRBD1 agrees at 7 bases. The CDR3 totals 18 residues. CDR1 is MNHGY and CDR2 is SVAAGI in the germline V gene. The CDR3 here is CASSYPPGQISSFYGYAF. In DNA, the CDR3 is TGTGCCAGCAGTTACCCTCCGGGACAGATCTCCTCCTTCTATGGCTACGCCTTC.

The chain employs TRBV5-8 and TRBJ2-1; TRBD2 might be the D (6 bases). V was shortened by 1 base and J by 8 bases, with 10 bases between the two germline ends. The CDR3 runs 13 residues. CDR1 SGHTS and CDR2 YDEGEE come from the germline V gene. Written as DNA, the CDR3 is TGTGCCAGCAGCTTGTCACTAGCAGATGAGCAGTTCTTC. Protein sequence: CASSLSLADEQFF.

At least ten counts were recorded for this clonotype. The chain carries TRBV27 and TRBJ2-7; perhaps TRBD1 as D (6 bases). CDR1 is MNHEY and CDR2 is SMNVEV in the germline V gene (reference sequence). There are 14 residues in the CDR3. V gave up 6 bases and J gave up 5 bases, with 17 bases separating them. CDR3 amino acids: CASRQQGMVHEQYF. In nucleotides, the CDR3 is TGTGCCAGCAGGCAACAGGGTATGGTCCACGAGCAGTACTTC.

This clonotype was seen more than once but under ten times. This chain links TRBV25-1 with TRBJ2-7, with 7 bases identical to TRBD1. Looked up from germline, CDR1 is MGHDK and CDR2 is SYGVNS. The CDR3 covers 16 residues. J gave up 5 bases and V 0 bases, and 10 bases lay outside the gene matches. This chain's CDR3 is CASSEYREQGIDEQYF. Written as DNA, the CDR3 is TGTGCCAGCAGTGAATATAGGGAACAGGGGATAGACGAGCAGTACTTC.

This rearrangement joins TRBV7-8 to TRBJ2-2, with D unclear. Germline CDR1 and CDR2: SGHVS and FQNEAQ. V lost 1 base to trimming and J lost 0 bases, with 6 bases between them. The CDR3 spans 15 residues. The DNA for the CDR3 is TGTGCCAGCAGCTTAGGTATAGCGAACACCGGGGAGCTGTTTTTT. It translates to CASSLGIANTGELFF.

At least ten counts were recorded for this clonotype. This rearrangement joins TRBV27 to TRBJ1-1; D uncertain. Germline CDR1 and CDR2: MNHEY and SMNVEV (reference sequence). The CDR3 has 13 residues. Trimming pared 3 bases from V and 8 bases from J, leaving 13 bases between. CDR3 loop: CASSLYPTGEAFF. The CDR3 region has the DNA TGTGCCAGCAGTTTGTACCCCACGGGAGAAGCTTTCTTT.

The V gene is TRBV11-2, the J gene TRBJ2-3, with 12 bases fitting TRBD1. Looked up from germline, CDR1 is SGHAT and CDR2 is FQNNGV. The J segment lost 2 bases and the V segment lost 4 bases, leaving 10 bases of the junction unmatched. The CDR3 is 18 amino acids. The CDR3 DNA sequence: TGTGCCAGCAGCTCCGTCCCGGGACAGGGGGCAGTCACAGATACGCAGTATTTT. Translation: CASSSVPGQGAVTDTQYF.

This clonotype was seen repeatedly, ten times or more. This sequence joins TRBV11-2 and TRBJ2-2, with 12 bases aligning to TRBD2. V dropped 5 bases and J dropped 0; count of bases not matched to a gene: 7. The CDR3 runs 18 residues. Germline V gene lookup returns CDR1 SGHAT and CDR2 FQNNGV. The DNA of the CDR3 is TGTGCCAGCAGCCTCCTGACTAGCGGGAGTTCGAACACCGGGGAGCTGTTTTTT. Translating gives CASSLLTSGSSNTGELFF.

Many counts were recorded for this clonotype. V and J are TRBV18 and TRBJ2-5; TRBD1 might be the D (5 bases). The CDR3 is 15 residues long. Germline V gene sequence: CDR1 KGHSH, CDR2 LQKENI. V was cut by 5 bases and J by 0 bases, with 13 bases left in between. The CDR3 loop reads CASSGAGLDQETQYF. The CDR3 DNA is TGTGCCAGCTCAGGGGCAGGGCTGGACCAAGAGACCCAGTACTTC.

This clonotype showed up just a few times. J is TRBJ2-7 and V is TRBV11-2; either TRBD1 or TRBD2 may supply D (5 bases each). The germline V gene encodes CDR1 SGHAT and CDR2 FQNNGV. This CDR3 region has 15 residues. Trimming took off 0 bases at V and 3 bases at J, with 12 bases between the two ends. The CDR3 sequence: CASSLETGTFYEQYF. In DNA form, the CDR3 reads TGTGCCAGCAGCTTAGAGACTGGGACCTTCTACGAGCAGTACTTC.

This clonotype was recorded a few times. Sequence at one end of the junction differs from germline and may be a read error. The chain combines TRBV7-2 with TRBJ2-1; either TRBD1 or TRBD2 may supply D (5 bases each). Per the germline V gene, CDR1 is SGHTA and CDR2 is FQGNSA. This CDR3 contains 15 residues. CDR3: CVSRRAGTNYNEQFF. Written as DNA, the CDR3 is TGTGTCAGCAGACGAGCAGGGACGAACTACAATGAGCAGTTCTTC.

DNA of the CDR3: TGCAGTGCCCCAAACAGGGGGCTAGGAAACACCATATATTTT. Protein sequence: CSAPNRGLGNTIYF. V gene TRBV20-1 combines with J gene TRBJ1-3, with TRBD1 identical over 9 bases. From germline, CDR1 is DFQATT and CDR2 SNEGSKA (reference sequence). The CDR3 has 14 amino acids. Losses at the gene ends were 6 bases for V and 4 bases for J; bases not matched to a gene: 7.

This chain joins TRBV27 and TRBJ2-3, with D maybe TRBD1 (6 bases). CDR1 MNHEY and CDR2 SMNVEV come from the germline V gene (reference sequence). V lost 8 bases and J 3 bases, leaving 9 bases between the germline ends. CDR3 length: 12 residues. CDR3 sequence reads: CASSTGTDTQYF. CDR3 DNA: TGTGCCAGCTCCACAGGGACAGATACGCAGTATTTT.

The genes are TRBV7-6 and TRBJ2-5, with 7 bases matching TRBD2. V was clipped by 3 bases and J by 4 bases; unmatched bases: 8. In germline, CDR1 is SGHVS, CDR2 FNYEAQ. This CDR3 contains 15 residues. In DNA, the CDR3 is TGTGCCAGCAGCTTTCGACTAGCCGGGCGAGAGACCCAGTACTTC. It specifies CASSFRLAGRETQYF.

V and J are TRBV29-1 and TRBJ2-5; TRBD1 matches 9 bases. The germline V gene has CDR1 SQVTM and CDR2 ANQGSEA. The CDR3 is 12 amino acids. V lost 6 bases, J lost 5 bases, and 4 bases stayed unmatched. The CDR3 bases are TGCAGCGTCGACAGGGGGAAGGAGACCCAGTACTTC. Translated: CSVDRGKETQYF.

This clonotype has a count of ten or more. The V call is TRBV5-5, the J call TRBJ2-3, with D perhaps TRBD2 (6 bases). The germline gives CDR1 SGHKS, CDR2 YYEKEE (reference sequence). With 1 base removed from V and 6 bases from J, the gap between germline ends came to 24 bases. This CDR3 contains 18 residues. The CDR3 reads CASSLSPPLAFDQDTQYF. The CDR3 DNA reads TGTGCCAGCAGCTTGAGCCCACCTCTAGCGTTCGACCAGGATACGCAGTATTTT.

This clonotype was seen ten or more times. The chain couples TRBV30 to TRBJ1-3; D might be TRBD1 (5 bases). Between the trimmed V and J ends, which lost 3 bases and 0 bases, there was a span of 9 bases. This CDR3 contains 14 residues. Germline CDR1 GTSNPN, CDR2 SVGIG (reference sequence). CDR3 residues: CAWRGRSSGNTIYF. Here the CDR3 DNA reads TGTGCCTGGAGGGGACGGAGCTCTGGAAACACCATATATTTT.

This clonotype was observed many times. V and J are TRBV27 and TRBJ2-3; D tentatively reads TRBD1 or TRBD2 (5 bases each). The germline V gene encodes CDR1 MNHEY and CDR2 SMNVEV (reference sequence). The CDR3 is 16 amino acids. V gave up 5 bases and J gave up 3 bases, with 18 bases separating them. The chain's CDR3 is CASSTGTDISTDTQYF. The CDR3, as DNA: TGTGCCAGCAGTACCGGGACGGATATAAGTACAGATACGCAGTATTTT.